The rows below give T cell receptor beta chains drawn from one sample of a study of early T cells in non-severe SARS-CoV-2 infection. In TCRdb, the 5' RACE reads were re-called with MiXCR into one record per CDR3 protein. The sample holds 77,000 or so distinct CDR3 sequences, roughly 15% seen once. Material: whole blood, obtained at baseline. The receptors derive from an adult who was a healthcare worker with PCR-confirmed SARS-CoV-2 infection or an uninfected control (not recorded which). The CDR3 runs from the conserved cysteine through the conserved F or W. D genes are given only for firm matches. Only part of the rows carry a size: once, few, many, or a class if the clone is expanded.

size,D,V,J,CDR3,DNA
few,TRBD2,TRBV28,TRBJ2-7,CASSFGTSFYEQYF,TGTGCCAGCAGTTTCGGGACTAGCTTTTACGAGCAGTACTTC
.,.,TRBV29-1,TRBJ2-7,CSGQGGRGVDEQYF,TGCAGCGGTCAGGGAGGCAGGGGGGTTGACGAGCAGTACTTC
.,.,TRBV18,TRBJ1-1,CASSPLDTPGTEAFF,TGTGCCAGCTCACCATTAGACACCCCGGGCACTGAAGCTTTCTTT
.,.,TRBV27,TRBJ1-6,CASSLRHPGNSPLHF,TGTGCCAGCAGTTTAAGACATCCAGGGAATTCACCCCTCCACTTT
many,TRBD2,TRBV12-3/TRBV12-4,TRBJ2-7,CASSLRTSGIEEQYF,TGTGCCAGCAGTTTAAGGACTAGCGGGATTGAAGAGCAGTACTTC
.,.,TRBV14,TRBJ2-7,CASSQDFGAMYF,TGTGCCAGCAGCCAAGATTTCGGGGCTATGTACTTC
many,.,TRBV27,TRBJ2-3,CASQYRGLGESTDTQYF,TGTGCCAGCCAATATAGGGGTCTCGGGGAGAGCACAGATACGCAGTATTTT
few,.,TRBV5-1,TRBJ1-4,CASSAGHPTNEKLFF,TGCGCCAGCAGCGCGGGACACCCAACTAATGAAAAACTGTTTTTT
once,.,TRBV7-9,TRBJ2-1,CASSLGYRDYNEQFF,TGTGCCAGCAGCTTAGGGTACCGAGACTACAATGAGCAGTTCTTC
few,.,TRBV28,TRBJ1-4,CASIIGGGSDEKLFF,TGTGCCAGCATCATAGGGGGAGGGAGCGATGAAAAACTGTTTTTT
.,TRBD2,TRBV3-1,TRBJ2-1,CASSPEGAGGYNEQFF,TGTGCCAGCAGCCCAGAGGGAGCGGGAGGGTACAATGAGCAGTTCTTC
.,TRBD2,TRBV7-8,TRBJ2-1,CASSSTSGAYNEQFF,TGTGCCAGCAGCTCGACTAGCGGGGCCTACAATGAGCAGTTCTTC
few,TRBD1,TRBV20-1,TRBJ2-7,CSASPGQGAWEQYF,TGCAGTGCTAGTCCGGGACAGGGGGCCTGGGAGCAGTACTTC
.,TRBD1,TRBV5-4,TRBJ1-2,CASSLRQGNPIFYGYTF,TGTGCCAGCAGCCTAAGACAGGGAAACCCCATTTTCTATGGCTACACCTTC
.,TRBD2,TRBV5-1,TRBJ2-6,CASSGGTSGSSGANVLTF,TGCGCCAGCAGCGGCGGGACTAGCGGGAGCTCTGGGGCCAACGTCCTGACTTTC
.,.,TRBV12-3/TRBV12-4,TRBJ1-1,CASSLVGGNTEAFF,TGTGCCAGCAGTTTAGTGGGCGGTAACACTGAAGCTTTCTTT
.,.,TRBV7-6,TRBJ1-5,CASSLTGGRDQPQHF,TGTGCCAGCAGCTTAACCGGGGGCCGGGATCAGCCCCAGCATTTT
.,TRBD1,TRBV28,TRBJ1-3,CASSAGQGAFGNTIYF,TGTGCCAGCAGTGCGGGACAGGGGGCTTTCGGAAACACCATATATTTT
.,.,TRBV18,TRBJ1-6,CASSRTASTYNSPLHF,TGTGCCAGCTCAAGGACAGCCTCGACCTATAATTCACCCCTCCACTTT
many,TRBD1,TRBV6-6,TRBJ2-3,CASSYKGQVADTQYF,TGTGCCAGCAGTTATAAGGGACAGGTTGCAGATACGCAGTATTTT
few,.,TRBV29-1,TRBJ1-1,CSVGQSYEAFF,TGCAGCGTTGGACAGTCCTATGAAGCTTTCTTT
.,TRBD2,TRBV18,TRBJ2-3,CASSPSGRFTDTQYF,TGTGCCAGCTCACCGAGCGGGAGATTCACAGATACGCAGTATTTT
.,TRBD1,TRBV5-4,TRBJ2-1,CASSSQGAGVNEQFF,TGTGCCAGCAGCTCACAGGGGGCTGGGGTCAATGAGCAGTTCTTC
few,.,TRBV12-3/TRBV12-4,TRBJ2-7,CASSLGDTYYEQYF,TGTGCCAGCAGTTTAGGAGACACCTACTACGAGCAGTACTTC
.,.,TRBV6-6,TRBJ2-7,CASSYQVREQYF,TGTGCCAGCAGTTACCAGGTCCGTGAGCAGTACTTC
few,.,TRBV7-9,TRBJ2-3,CASSLETRDTQYF,TGTGCCAGCAGCTTAGAGACCCGAGATACGCAGTATTTT
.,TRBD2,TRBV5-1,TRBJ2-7,CASSLDGLAGEQYF,TGCGCCAGCAGCTTGGATGGACTAGCGGGCGAGCAGTACTTC
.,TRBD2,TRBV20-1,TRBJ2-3,CTGVRGADTQYF,TGCACGGGGGTGCGGGGGGCAGATACGCAGTATTTT
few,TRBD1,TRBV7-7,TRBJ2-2,CASSPLAETYRGNTGELFF,TGTGCCAGCAGCCCCCTAGCCGAGACCTACAGGGGGAACACCGGGGAGCTGTTTTTT
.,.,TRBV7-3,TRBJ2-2,CASSPTGARTGELFF,TGTGCCAGCAGCCCCACGGGGGCACGCACCGGGGAGCTGTTTTTT
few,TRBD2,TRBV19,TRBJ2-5,CASSIMTSGTRTQYF,TGTGCCAGTAGTATAATGACTAGCGGGACGAGGACCCAGTACTTC
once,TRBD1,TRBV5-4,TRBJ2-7,CASSLETGGHYEQYF,TGTGCCAGCAGCTTGGAGACAGGGGGGCACTACGAGCAGTACTTC
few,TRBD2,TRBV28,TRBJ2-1,CASSSGTSGKSYNEQFF,TGTGCCAGCAGCTCTGGGACTAGCGGGAAATCCTACAATGAGCAGTTCTTC
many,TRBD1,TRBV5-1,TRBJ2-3,CASSLGQGADTQYF,TGCGCCAGCAGCTTGGGACAGGGGGCAGATACGCAGTATTTT
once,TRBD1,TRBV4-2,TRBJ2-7,CVSSQEEGTAYEQYF,TGTGTCAGCAGCCAAGAGGAAGGGACAGCCTACGAGCAGTACTTC
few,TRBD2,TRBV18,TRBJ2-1,CASSPGLAGGDEQFF,TGTGCCAGCTCACCGGGACTAGCGGGAGGCGATGAGCAGTTCTTC
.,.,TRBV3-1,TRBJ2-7,CASSQDPRRAEQYF,TGTGCCAGCAGCCAAGATCCCCGCCGAGCAGAGCAGTACTTC
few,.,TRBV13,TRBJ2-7,CASSLSGIDSYEQYF,TGTGCCAGCAGCTTATCTGGGATAGACTCCTACGAGCAGTACTTC
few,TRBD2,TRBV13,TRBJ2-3,CASSWGTSGRRKGDTQYF,TGTGCCAGCAGCTGGGGGACTAGCGGGAGGCGTAAGGGAGATACGCAGTATTTT
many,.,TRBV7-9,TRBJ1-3,CASSFHRVSSGNTIYF,TGTGCCAGCAGCTTTCACAGGGTTAGCTCTGGAAACACCATATATTTT
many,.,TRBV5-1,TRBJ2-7,CASSLDPQAVEQYF,TGCGCCAGCAGCTTGGACCCGCAGGCAGTCGAGCAGTACTTC
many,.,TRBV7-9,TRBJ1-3,CASSLTNSGNTIYF,TGTGCCAGCAGCCTTACAAACTCTGGAAACACCATATATTTT
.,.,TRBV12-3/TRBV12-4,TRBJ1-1,CASSAGAEAFF,TGTGCCAGCAGCGCCGGGGCTGAAGCTTTCTTT
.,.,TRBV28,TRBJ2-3,CASRTLGRLRTDTQYF,TGTGCCAGCAGAACGCTCGGGCGTCTGCGCACAGATACGCAGTATTTT
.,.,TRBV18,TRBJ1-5,CASSPPGGPSYQPQHF,TGTGCCAGCTCACCCCCGGGGGGGCCCTCTTATCAGCCCCAGCATTTT
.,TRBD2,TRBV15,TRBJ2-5,CATSRTPGGATETQYF,TGTGCCACCAGCAGGACCCCGGGAGGAGCTACAGAGACCCAGTACTTC